The clone carrying this TCR beta chain was found many times. Antigen unknown. Inclusion characteristics of ophthalmopathy patients comprised a Clinical Activity Score of at least 3, a NOSPECS grade of at least 4, and duration under 3 months. This entry comes from a study of T cells in Graves' hyperthyroidism and ophthalmopathy. RNA transcripts yielded amplified TCR beta CDR3 regions. TCR CDR3 regions were first amplified by RT-PCR with HTBI primers. TCRdb re-called the multiplex PCR reads with MiXCR, one entry per CDR3 protein. This table holds around 610,000 distinct CDR3 sequences, over 12% found once. The CDR3 has 14 residues. CDR1 and CDR2 from the germline V gene are MDHEN and SYDVKM. The V gene end was trimmed by 5 bases and the J gene end by 6 bases; junction bases not matched to a gene: 6. Study-wide results and limits: Ophthalmopathy was model-predicted a median about 6.9 months pre-onset. In blood, most of the thyroid clonotypes expanded above 0.001 were also present.

Material: blood. The TCR comes from a woman aged 40-49 years with Graves' ophthalmopathy. The chain links TRBV28 to TRBJ2-4; TRBD1 aligns across 8 bases. The CDR3 sequence: CASSVTQGGNIQYF. For the CDR3, the DNA is TGTGCCAGCAGTGTGACACAGGGGGGAAACATTCAGTACTTC.